A selection of T cell receptor beta chains follows, all from one sample in a study of cytomegalovirus exposure and HLA in healthy donors. Here immunoSEQ multiplex PCR was the method, and the copy in TCRdb shows in-frame clones only, minus some. The sample consists of roughly 98,000 clones, roughly 80% of them appearing once. Sequencing used PBMCs. These TCRs come from a female donor in good health and CMV-seronegative. Both conserved end residues are part of each CDR3. Each record gives: D gene, V gene, J gene, clone size, CDR3 DNA, CDR3 protein. The D gene is left open where the match is weak. Clone size is not always given. Where it is, it says once, few, many or a class for expanded clones.

.	TRBV18	TRBJ2-7	.	TGTGCCAGCTCACCAGGACTTACAACCTACGAGCAGTACTTC	CASSPGLTTYEQYF
.	TRBV4-1	TRBJ1-5	once	TGCGCCAGCAGCCAAGATGTAAGGACGAGCGGGAATAGCAATCAGCCCCAGCATTTT	CASSQDVRTSGNSNQPQHF
.	TRBV19	TRBJ1-2	.	TGTGCCAGTAGTATCTTAGCTAACTATGGCTACACCTTC	CASSILANYGYTF
.	TRBV4-1	TRBJ1-3	.	TGCGCCAGCAGCCAGGGCCAGAGAACCACTGGAAACACCATATATTTT	CASSQGQRTTGNTIYF
.	TRBV18	TRBJ2-7	.	TGTGCCAGCTCCCCGGGCGAGCAGTACTTC	CASSPGEQYF
TRBD2	TRBV4-1	TRBJ2-1	.	TGCGCCAGCAGCCAAGATCTTGGCGGGGGTTACTCCTACAATGAGCAGTTCTTC	CASSQDLGGGYSYNEQFF
TRBD1	TRBV7-2	TRBJ2-3	.	TGTGCCAGCAGCCAAGGGACAGGGGGGGATACGCAGTATTTT	CASSQGTGGDTQYF
.	TRBV14	TRBJ1-1	.	TGTGCCAGCAGCCCTTTGGTAGGAGTTTTCTTT	CASSPLVGVFF
TRBD1	TRBV6-5	TRBJ2-4	few	TGTGCCAGCACCGACCGGGACAGCAAAAACATTCAGTACTTC	CASTDRDSKNIQYF
TRBD2	TRBV29-1	TRBJ2-1	.	TGCAGCGTTGAACGGGGGGGACGAACCAATGAGCAGTTCTTC	CSVERGGRTNEQFF
.	TRBV19	TRBJ2-7	.	TGTGCCAGTAGTATAGATCTTAGGGGATCCGCCGAGCAGTACTTC	CASSIDLRGSAEQYF
.	TRBV6-1	TRBJ2-2	.	TGTGCCAGCAGTGGGGGCAGGGCCAACACCGGGGAGCTGTTTTTT	CASSGGRANTGELFF
.	TRBV9	TRBJ1-1	.	TGTGCCAGCAGCGTAACCGGAGGCGCTGAAGCTTTCTTT	CASSVTGGAEAFF
TRBD1	TRBV18	TRBJ1-1	.	TGTGCCAGCTCAGGGGGACAGGGCAGGACTGAAGCTTTCTTT	CASSGGQGRTEAFF
.	TRBV9	TRBJ2-2	once	TGTGCCAGCAGCGAACAGGGGCGGGGAACCGGGGAGCTGTTTTTT	CASSEQGRGTGELFF
.	TRBV11-2	TRBJ1-2	.	TGTGCCAGCAGCCCGGCCCAGGGCGGTGGCTACACCTTC	CASSPAQGGGYTF
.	TRBV18	TRBJ1-1	few	TGTGCCAGCTCACCACTAAGGGCGGGGAGTACTGAAGCTTTCTTT	CASSPLRAGSTEAFF
.	TRBV6-5	TRBJ2-3	.	TGTGCCAGCAGTTACCGAGGGGGTGGGAGCACAGATACGCAGTATTTT	CASSYRGGGSTDTQYF
.	TRBV6-5	TRBJ2-3	few	TGTGCCAGCAGTCCACACCGGGGATCGAGGGATACGCAGTATTTT	CASSPHRGSRDTQYF
.	TRBV7-7	TRBJ1-6	.	TGTGCTAGCAGCCTGGGACAAGTAAATTCACCCCTCCACTTT	CASSLGQVNSPLHF
TRBD1	TRBV28	TRBJ2-3	.	TGTGCCAGCAGTATACCCCTTGGGACAGGCACAGATACGCAGTATTTT	CASSIPLGTGTDTQYF
TRBD1	TRBV7-2	TRBJ1-5	once	TGTGCCAGCAGCTTACACAGGGGGAATCAGCCCCAGCATTTT	CASSLHRGNQPQHF
TRBD2	TRBV10-3	TRBJ2-2	.	TGTGCCATCAGGGAGGGACTAGCGGGGGGCGATAACACCGGGGAGCTGTTTTTT	CAIREGLAGGDNTGELFF
TRBD1	TRBV10-2	TRBJ1-5	.	TGCGCCAGCAGCTATGACCGGGACAGGGGAAGCAATCAGCCCCAGCATTTT	CASSYDRDRGSNQPQHF
.	TRBV19	TRBJ2-7	few	TGTGCCAGTAGTTTTGGACAGAAGTACGAGCAGTACTTC	CASSFGQKYEQYF
.	TRBV11-2	TRBJ1-2	.	TGTGCCAGCAGCCCACTTGCGATTGGTGGCTACACCTTC	CASSPLAIGGYTF
TRBD2	TRBV5-4	TRBJ2-1	.	TGTGCCAGCAGCTCTAGCGGCTCCTACAATGAGCAGTTCTTC	CASSSSGSYNEQFF
.	TRBV19	TRBJ1-2	.	TGTGCCAGTAGTAACTCCGCAGGGGACGGCTACACCTTC	CASSNSAGDGYTF
.	TRBV2	TRBJ1-1	.	TGTGCCAGCAGGTCGGGGGGGTGGAACACTGAAGCTTTCTTT	CASRSGGWNTEAFF